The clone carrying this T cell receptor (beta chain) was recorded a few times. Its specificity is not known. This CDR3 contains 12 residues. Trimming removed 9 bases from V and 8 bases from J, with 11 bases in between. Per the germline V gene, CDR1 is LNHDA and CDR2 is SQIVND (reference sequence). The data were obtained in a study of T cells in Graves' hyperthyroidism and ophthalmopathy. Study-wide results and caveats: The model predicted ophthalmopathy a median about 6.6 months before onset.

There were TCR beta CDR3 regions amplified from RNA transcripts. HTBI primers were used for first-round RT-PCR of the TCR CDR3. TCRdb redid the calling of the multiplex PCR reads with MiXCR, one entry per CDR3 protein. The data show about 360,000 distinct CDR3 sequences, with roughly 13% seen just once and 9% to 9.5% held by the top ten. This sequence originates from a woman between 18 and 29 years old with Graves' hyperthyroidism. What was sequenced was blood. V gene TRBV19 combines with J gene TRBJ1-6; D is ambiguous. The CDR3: CASRTEHSPLHF. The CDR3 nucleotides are TGTGCCAGCAGGACGGAACATTCACCCCTCCACTTT.